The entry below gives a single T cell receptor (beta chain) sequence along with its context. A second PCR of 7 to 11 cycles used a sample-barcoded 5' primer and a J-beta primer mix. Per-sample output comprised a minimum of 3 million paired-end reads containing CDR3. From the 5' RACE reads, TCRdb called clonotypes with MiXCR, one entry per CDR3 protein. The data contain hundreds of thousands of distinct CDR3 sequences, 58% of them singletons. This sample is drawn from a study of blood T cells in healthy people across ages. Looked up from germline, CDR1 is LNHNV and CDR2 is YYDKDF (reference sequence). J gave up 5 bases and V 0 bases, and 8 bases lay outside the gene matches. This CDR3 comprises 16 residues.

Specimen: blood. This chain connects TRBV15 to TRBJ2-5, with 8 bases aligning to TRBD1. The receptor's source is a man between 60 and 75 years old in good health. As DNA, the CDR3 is TGTGCCACCAGCAGAGATGAGACAGGGGCATGGGAGACCCAGTACTTC. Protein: CATSRDETGAWETQYF.